The 23 T cell receptor beta chains in this list originate from one sample, sequenced in a study of blood T cells in healthy people across ages. Sample-barcoded 5' priming and a J-beta primer mix drove a second PCR of about 7 to 12 cycles. TCRdb reprocessed the 5' RACE reads with MiXCR, giving one entry per CDR3 protein. This table has around 1.5 million distinct CDR3 sequences, 40% to 50% appearing once. The sample taken for sequencing was blood. These receptors came from a young woman in good health.

The rearrangement uses TRBV29-1 and TRBJ1-2; TRBD1 agrees at 7 bases. J gave up 4 bases and V 4 bases, and 9 bases lay outside the gene matches. The CDR3 contains 14 residues. CDR1 SQVTM and CDR2 ANQGSEA come from the germline V gene. The CDR3 DNA reads as TGCAGCGTTGGCCAGGGGGAGGCCGGCTATGGCTACACCTTC. This gives the protein CSVGQGEAGYGYTF.

The genes are TRBV27 and TRBJ2-3; 7 nucleotides align to TRBD2. This CDR3 is 17 amino acids long. V was pared by 0 bases and J by 0 bases, with 6 bases of the junction left unmatched. Germline-derived CDR1 and CDR2 are MNHEY and SMNVEV (reference sequence). In DNA form, the CDR3 reads TGTGCCAGCAGTTTATCGGCACTAGCGCCGAGCACAGATACGCAGTATTTT. This encodes CASSLSALAPSTDTQYF.

Notes on this clonotype: A much larger clone differs by one base, so this may be a read error. This chain joins TRBV3-1 and TRBJ1-2, with D possibly matching TRBD1 (5 bases). Germline lookup yields CDR1 LGHDT and CDR2 YNNKEL (reference sequence). The length of the CDR3 is 14 residues. The CDR3 loop reads CASSLTGTPYGCTF. CDR3 nucleotide sequence: TGTGCCAGCAGCCTCACCGGGACTCCTTATGGCTGCACCTTC.

The V gene is TRBV29-1, the J gene TRBJ1-2; D unresolved. Germline V gives CDR1 SQVTM, CDR2 ANQGSEA. This CDR3 contains 13 residues. V was cut by 0 bases and J by 8 bases, with 13 bases left in between. The CDR3 sequence: CSVEDQRTGGYTF. The CDR3 bases are TGCAGCGTTGAAGATCAACGGACGGGAGGCTACACCTTC.

This rearrangement joins TRBV4-1 to TRBJ2-4, with D perhaps being TRBD1 or TRBD2 (5 bases each). The J call is uncertain, as TRBJ2-5 better fits the DNA end. This CDR3 is built from 14 residues. Germline values: CDR1 MGHRA, CDR2 YSYEKL. Here the CDR3 DNA reads TGCGCCAGCAGCCAAGGGGGGTTCCCAGAGACCCAGTACTTC. This codes for CASSQGGFPETQYF.

This clonotype was observed a few times. The rearrangement joins TRBV4-2 to TRBJ2-3; no definite D call. Trimming removed 3 bases from V and 2 bases from J, with 9 bases in between. The CDR3 extends over 14 amino acids. The germline CDR1 and CDR2 sequences are LGHNA and YNFKEQ. The CDR3 is CASSQGAVTDTQYF. Here the CDR3 DNA reads TGTGCCAGCAGCCAGGGTGCGGTCACAGATACGCAGTATTTT.

On this clonotype: Being one base from a much bigger clone, this may be a read error. This chain links TRBV10-1 with TRBJ2-1; D is perhaps TRBD1 or TRBD2 (5 bases each). CDR1 and CDR2 from the germline V gene are WNHNN and SYGVQD (reference sequence). CDR3 length: 15 residues. Trimming took 4 bases from V and 1 from J, leaving 11 bases between them. DNA of the CDR3: TGCGCCAGCAGTGGCTTGAGGGGTTCCTACAATGAGCAGTTCTTC. Translation gives CASSGLRGSYNEQFF.

This CDR3 is CASTRTGGSYNEQFF. CDR3 DNA sequence: TGTGCCAGCACCCGGACAGGGGGCTCCTACAATGAGCAGTTCTTC. This chain connects TRBV2 to TRBJ2-1, with 10 bases fitting TRBD1. Per the germline V gene, CDR1 is SNHLY and CDR2 is FYNNEI. The CDR3 runs to 15 residues. V dropped 7 bases and J dropped 0; count of bases not matched to a gene: 3.

The gene calls are TRBV10-2 and TRBJ2-7; 9 bases match TRBD1. The CDR3 contains 14 residues. From germline, CDR1 is WSHSY and CDR2 SAAADI. V was pared by 7 bases and J by 2 bases, with 6 bases of the junction left unmatched. The CDR3 sequence: CASTTGTGTYEQYF. The CDR3 DNA follows: TGCGCCAGCACTACCGGGACAGGGACCTACGAGCAGTACTTC.

The V gene is TRBV10-2, the J gene TRBJ1-5, with TRBD1 identical over 8 bases. Trimming at V came to 6 bases and at J to 7 bases, leaving 8 bases not matched to a gene. Germline CDR1 is WSHSY and CDR2 is SAAADI. CDR3 length: 14 amino acids. CDR3 nucleotides: TGCGCCAGCAGCGCACAGGGGGTCGGGCAGCCCCAGCATTTT. The encoded protein is CASSAQGVGQPQHF.

The gene calls are TRBV18 and TRBJ1-2; D is unclear. The V end was cut by 3 bases, the J end by 1 base, with 9 bases between. The germline CDR1 and CDR2 sequences are KGHSH and LQKENI. This CDR3 comprises 14 residues. The CDR3 protein is CASSPAQLNYGYTF. Here the CDR3 DNA reads TGTGCCAGCTCACCTGCCCAGCTTAACTATGGCTACACCTTC.

This chain joins TRBV5-1 and TRBJ2-1, with D unclear. From germline, CDR1 is SGHRS and CDR2 YFSETQ. V dropped 0 bases and J dropped 8 bases, with 9 bases sitting between them. The CDR3 loop spans 13 amino acids. The CDR3 loop reads CASSLVAKDEQFF. The CDR3 DNA is TGCGCCAGCAGCTTGGTGGCCAAGGATGAGCAGTTCTTC.

V gene TRBV12-3 or TRBV12-4 combines with J gene TRBJ2-6; 7 positions agree with TRBD1. J was trimmed by 0 bases and V by 6 bases; bases with no gene match: 8. This CDR3 has 17 residues. CDR3 DNA: TGTGCCAGCAGCTACCGGACAGGAAGCTCTGGGGCCAACGTCCTGACTTTC. Protein sequence: CASSYRTGSSGANVLTF.

The chain joins TRBV20-1 to TRBJ2-3; weak D call: TRBD2 (5 bases). Looked up from germline, CDR1 is DFQATT and CDR2 is SNEGSKA (reference sequence). The CDR3 is 12 amino acids. V was shortened by 8 bases and J by 6 bases, with 15 bases between the two germline ends. The DNA for the CDR3 is TGCAGTCCTAAGAAGGAGGTGGATACGCAGTATTTT. As protein: CSPKKEVDTQYF.

There are a few counts of this clonotype. The J gene is TRBJ2-1, the V gene TRBV20-1; no reliable D call. The germline gives CDR1 DFQATT, CDR2 SNEGSKA (reference sequence). There are 16 residues in the CDR3. V lost 5 bases and J 4 bases, leaving 21 bases between the germline ends. As DNA, the CDR3 is TGCAGTGCTCACGGCTCTGGACGAGAATTATACAATGAGCAGTTCTTC. Protein: CSAHGSGRELYNEQFF.

The table lists this clonotype with a few counts. In DNA, the CDR3 is TGCAGTGCTACTTTTTCTAGCGGCCTCACTTACGAGCAGTACTTC. Protein sequence: CSATFSSGLTYEQYF. The rearrangement links TRBV20-1 to TRBJ2-7, with TRBD2 matching over 7 bases. The CDR3 has 15 amino acids. V was clipped by 4 bases and J by 4 bases; unmatched bases: 13. CDR1 is DFQATT, CDR2 SNEGSKA, per germline (reference sequence).

This clonotype was found a few times. V usage is TRBV28 and J usage is TRBJ1-1; D gene uncertain. This CDR3 comprises 13 residues. Germline V lookup: CDR1 MDHEN, CDR2 SYDVKM. V was pared by 1 base and J by 1 base, with 4 bases between. DNA for the CDR3: TGTGCCAGCAGTTTATTCTGGAACACTGAAGCTTTCTTT. Protein product: CASSLFWNTEAFF.

This clonotype appeared a few times. The genes are TRBV11-2 and TRBJ2-3; possibly TRBD1 or TRBD2 for D (5 bases each). V lost 4 bases to trimming and J lost 2 bases, with 16 bases between them. Germline CDR1 and CDR2: SGHAT and FQNNGV. The CDR3 spans 16 residues. The CDR3 here is CASSSRDQTTTDTQYF. In DNA form, the CDR3 reads TGTGCCAGCAGCTCCCGGGACCAAACTACCACAGATACGCAGTATTTT.

This clonotype was seen only a few times. V usage is TRBV7-9 and J usage is TRBJ2-7; 8 nucleotides align to TRBD2. Germline values: CDR1 SEHNR, CDR2 FQNEAQ (reference sequence). This CDR3 has 13 residues. With 5 bases clipped from V and 4 bases from J, the junction kept 4 bases outside the gene matches. The DNA of the CDR3 is TGTGCCAGCAGCCCTCAGCGGGAGTACGAGCAGTACTTC. As protein: CASSPQREYEQYF. Using reference TRBV7-9 and TRBJ2-7 for the parts outside the CDR3, the full variable domain is DTGVSQNPRHKITKRGQNVTFRCDPISEHNRLYWYRQTLGQGPEFLTYFQNEAQLEKSRLLSDRFSAERPKGSFSTLEIQRTEQGDSAMYLCASSPQREYEQYFGPGTRLTVT.

This rearrangement joins TRBV28 to TRBJ2-1, with a weak D call TRBD2 (6 bases). Germline-derived CDR1 and CDR2 are MDHEN and SYDVKM. Between the trimmed V and J ends, which lost 2 bases and 10 bases, there was a span of 15 bases. This CDR3 spans 14 amino acids. CDR3 DNA: TGTGCCAGCAGTTTACGGATGGGAGGTTGGGAGCAGTTCTTC. Translated, it gives CASSLRMGGWEQFF. The full variable domain, in which reference TRBV28 and TRBJ2-1 provide the parts outside the CDR3, is DVKVTQSSRYLVKRTGEKVFLECVQDMDHENMFWYRQDPGLGLRLIYFSYDVKMKEKGDIPEGYSVSREKKERFSLILESASTNQTSMYLCASSLRMGGWEQFFGPGTRLTVL.

This clonotype was detected only a few times. The genes are TRBV12-3 or TRBV12-4 and TRBJ2-3; unclear D gene. The CDR3 has 14 amino acids. Trimming cost V 3 bases and J 1 base, with 8 bases left between them. The CDR3 is CASSFNGGTDTQYF. Here the CDR3 DNA reads TGTGCCAGCAGTTTCAATGGAGGCACAGATACGCAGTATTTT.

The chain couples TRBV10-3 to TRBJ2-1; D unresolved. There are 15 residues in the CDR3. Germline V CDR1 and CDR2: ENHRY, SYGVKD. Trimming pared 2 bases from V and 10 bases from J, leaving 18 bases between. CDR3 sequence (DNA): TGTGCCATCAGTGAGGGGCTCCTGGGGAACGACGAGCAGTTCTTC. As protein: CAISEGLLGNDEQFF.

About this clonotype: The junction departs from the called germline gene at one end, perhaps through a read error. The chain has TRBV20-1 and TRBJ2-7; TRBD2 might be the D (5 bases). Germline CDR1 is DFQATT and CDR2 is SNEGSKA (reference sequence). This CDR3 contains 14 residues. The CDR3 nucleotides are TGCAGGGCTAGAATAGCGCGTAGCTCCTACGAGCAGTACTTC. Its translation is CRARIARSSYEQYF.